The clone carrying this TCR beta chain was seen a handful of times. Authors of the study amplified TCR beta CDR3 regions from RNA transcripts. Researchers ran a first-round RT-PCR on the TCR CDR3 using the HTBI primer set. TCRdb passed the multiplex PCR reads through MiXCR, listing each CDR3 protein once. The profile shows under 800,000 distinct CDR3 sequences, less than 15% of them singletons. The sample originates from a study of T cells in Graves' hyperthyroidism and ophthalmopathy. Between the trimmed V and J ends, which lost 3 bases and 2 bases, there was a span of 17 bases. Per the germline V gene, CDR1 is MGHRA and CDR2 is YSYEKL. This CDR3 is 17 amino acids long.

V usage is TRBV4-1 and J usage is TRBJ1-5; no clear D gene. Sequenced material: blood. The TCR comes from a young woman with Graves' hyperthyroidism. In DNA, the CDR3 is TGCGCCAGCAGCCACCTCGGGGAGGGTCGGGGCAATCAGCCCCAGCATTTT. It yields the protein CASSHLGEGRGNQPQHF.